These 23 T cell receptor beta chains share one sample of origin, sequenced in a study of blood T cells in healthy people across ages. Sample-barcoded 5' priming and a J-beta primer mix drove a second PCR of about 6 to 12 cycles. In TCRdb, the 5' RACE reads were re-called with MiXCR into one record per CDR3 protein. The sample has hundreds of thousands of distinct CDR3 sequences; about 56% are singletons. Material for sequencing was blood. The receptors were sampled from a man aged 40-49 years in good health.

The rearrangement uses TRBV20-1 and TRBJ1-2; D remains ambiguous. Germline CDR1 is DFQATT and CDR2 is SNEGSKA (reference sequence). This CDR3 has 12 residues. The V end was cut by 6 bases, the J end by 7 bases, with 15 bases between. The CDR3 is CSAPSGGLGYTF. The CDR3 nucleotides are TGCAGTGCCCCGAGCGGAGGGCTTGGCTACACCTTC.

This clonotype was observed a handful of times. CDR3 region: CASSLLGGGPEDEQYF. Written as DNA, the CDR3 is TGTGCCAGCAGCTTGCTGGGGGGCGGGCCGGAAGATGAGCAGTACTTC. The rearrangement joins TRBV7-2 to TRBJ2-4; tentatively, D is TRBD1 or TRBD2 (6 bases each). Trimming stripped 3 bases from V and 13 bases from J, with 25 bases between. In germline, CDR1 is SGHTA, CDR2 FQGNSA. The CDR3 consists of 16 residues.

The chain employs TRBV5-6 and TRBJ2-1, with D possibly TRBD2 on 7 matching bases. The CDR3 sequence is 15 residues long. Germline V lookup: CDR1 SGHDT, CDR2 YYEEEE. The ends were cut back, 0 bases at V and 6 bases at J, with 13 bases in the middle. CDR3 bases: TGTGCCAGCAGCTTGGAGGGGGGGCCGATCAATGAGCAGTTCTTC. Amino acid sequence: CASSLEGGPINEQFF. Full variable domain (outside the CDR3, taken from reference TRBV5-6 and TRBJ2-1): DAGVTQSPTHLIKTRGQQVTLRCSPKSGHDTVSWYQQALGQGPQFIFQYYEEEERQRGNFPDRFSGHQFPNYSSELNVNALLLGDSALYLCASSLEGGPINEQFFGPGTRLTVL.

A note on this clonotype: Given a much more abundant clone one base away, this may be a read error. The gene calls are TRBV20-1 and TRBJ2-5, with 12 bases identical to TRBD2. The length of the CDR3 is 14 residues. Germline V gives CDR1 DFQATT, CDR2 SNEGSKA (reference sequence). The CDR3 protein is CGASGGADYNEQYF. The CDR3 bases are TGCGGTGCTAGCGGGGGGGCCGACTACAATGAGCAGTACTTC.

The genes are TRBV10-3 and TRBJ1-2; 8 positions agree with TRBD1. This CDR3 is built from 16 residues. The junction had 15 bases not matched to a gene; V was cut back by 6 bases and J by 6 bases. CDR1 is ENHRY and CDR2 is SYGVKD in the germline V gene. The CDR3 is CAIRTTPGRGPDGYTF. CDR3 nucleotide sequence: TGTGCCATCAGGACAACTCCGGGCAGGGGGCCGGATGGCTACACCTTC.

As concerns this clonotype: Compared with germline, one end of the junction differs, possibly owing to a read error. The rearrangement joins TRBV20-1 to TRBJ2-1, with TRBD2 as a possible D gene (7 bases). Germline CDR1 reads DFQATT; CDR2 reads SNEGSKA (reference sequence). The CDR3 spans 15 residues. The CDR3, as DNA: TGCAGTGCCAGAGGGGGGGCAAACTCCTACAATGAGCAGTTCTTC. This codes for CSARGGANSYNEQFF.

This clonotype has a handful of counts. The chain joins TRBV27 to TRBJ1-2; TRBD1 is a possible D gene (6 bases). The germline CDR1 and CDR2 sequences are MNHEY and SMNVEV (reference sequence). The ends were cut back, 3 bases at V and 8 bases at J, with 10 bases in the middle. CDR3 length: 12 residues. CDR3 loop: CASSLGGVGYTF. The CDR3 bases are TGTGCCAGCAGTTTGGGGGGCGTGGGCTACACCTTC.

The chain combines TRBV5-1 with TRBJ2-4; no clear D gene. The J call may be incorrect, as the DNA end agrees better with TRBJ2-7. CDR1 is SGHRS and CDR2 is YFSETQ in the germline V gene. The CDR3 spans 14 residues. CDR3 in DNA: TGCGCCAGCAGCTCCACCCGGATCGGCTACGAGCAGTACTTC. It codes for CASSSTRIGYEQYF.

The chain carries TRBV7-9 and TRBJ1-6; D is unclear. The length of the CDR3 is 14 residues. Trimming shortened V by 5 bases and J by 14 bases, and 19 bases separated the two germline ends. The germline gives CDR1 SEHNR, CDR2 FQNEAQ (reference sequence). The CDR3 region is CASSPKIDGVTLHF. CDR3 bases: TGTGCCAGCAGCCCAAAGATAGATGGCGTCACCCTCCACTTT. Variable domain in full (rest from reference TRBV7-9 and TRBJ1-6): DTGVSQNPRHKITKRGQNVTFRCDPISEHNRLYWYRQTLGQGPEFLTYFQNEAQLEKSRLLSDRFSAERPKGSFSTLEIQRTEQGDSAMYLCASSPKIDGVTLHFGNGTRLTVT.

This chain joins TRBV20-1 and TRBJ2-5; weak D call: TRBD1 (6 bases). This CDR3 contains 13 residues. Germline loops: CDR1 DFQATT, CDR2 SNEGSKA (reference sequence). V was trimmed by 6 bases and J by 1 base, leaving 12 bases between them. The CDR3 bases are TGCAGTGCGCGTCGGACAGCCCAAGAGACCCAGTACTTC. Translated: CSARRTAQETQYF.

The chain employs TRBV28 and TRBJ2-3; D unresolved. This CDR3 comprises 17 residues. Germline CDR1 and CDR2: MDHEN and SYDVKM. Between the trimmed V and J ends, which lost 4 bases and 0 bases, there was a span of 17 bases. The CDR3 protein is CASSSAAGTKSTDTQYF. The CDR3 region has the DNA TGTGCCAGCAGTTCTGCGGCAGGAACGAAAAGCACAGATACGCAGTATTTT.

This CDR3 reads CASSSSGRPEAFF. CDR3 nucleotide sequence: TGTGCCAGCAGCTCTTCTGGGCGACCTGAAGCTTTCTTT. The rearrangement joins TRBV9 to TRBJ1-1; no clear D. Germline V gene lookup returns CDR1 SGDLS and CDR2 YYNGEE. Between the trimmed V and J ends, which lost 4 bases and 6 bases, there was a span of 13 bases. CDR3 length equals 13 residues. The full variable domain, rest sourced from reference TRBV9 and TRBJ1-1, is DSGVTQTPKHLITATGQRVTLRCSPRSGDLSVYWYQQSLDQGLQFLIQYYNGEERAKGNILERFSAQQFPDLHSELNLSSLELGDSALYFCASSSSGRPEAFFGQGTRLTVV.

The chain employs TRBV28 and TRBJ2-3, with 11 bases aligning to TRBD1. V was pared by 9 bases and J by 6 bases, with 11 bases of the junction left unmatched. CDR3 length: 15 amino acids. Germline V lookup: CDR1 MDHEN, CDR2 SYDVKM. The CDR3 DNA follows: TGTGCCAGTCCTCGACGGACAGGGGGCTTGGATACGCAGTATTTT. Translated, it gives CASPRRTGGLDTQYF.

The chain carries TRBV20-1 and TRBJ1-2; unclear D gene. Germline-derived CDR1 and CDR2 are DFQATT and SNEGSKA (reference sequence). This CDR3 contains 11 residues. This chain's CDR3 is CRLPTDYGYTF. The CDR3 nucleotides are TGCAGGCTACCGACGGATTATGGCTACACCTTC.

The rearrangement joins TRBV4-3 to TRBJ2-7, with D possibly matching TRBD1 (5 bases). The germline V gene has CDR1 LGHNA and CDR2 YSLEER. With 2 bases removed from V and 3 bases from J, the gap between germline ends came to 14 bases. This CDR3 is 15 amino acids long. The CDR3 DNA follows: TGCGCCAGCAGCCAAAAGTTGACAAGGGGCTACGAGCAGTACTTC. Its translation is CASSQKLTRGYEQYF.

This clonotype was found many times. The rearrangement links TRBV3-1 to TRBJ2-4, with D perhaps assigned TRBD1 or TRBD2 (6 bases each). The germline CDR1 and CDR2 sequences are LGHDT and YNNKEL (reference sequence). This CDR3 is 16 amino acids long. Trimming stripped 0 bases from V and 8 bases from J, with 17 bases between. The CDR3 loop is CASSQDRGGDIHIQYF. CDR3 in DNA: TGTGCCAGCAGCCAAGATAGGGGCGGGGACATCCACATTCAGTACTTC.

This clonotype came up a few times. The chain has TRBV3-1 and TRBJ2-7, with 9 bases aligning to TRBD1. V gave up 4 bases and J gave up 6 bases; unmatched junction bases: 10. The germline CDR1 and CDR2 sequences are LGHDT and YNNKEL (reference sequence). There are 15 residues in the CDR3. CDR3 sequence (DNA): TGTGCCAGCAGCCTCCGGACAGGGGCCTTTAGCGAGCAGTACTTC. It specifies CASSLRTGAFSEQYF.

This clonotype appeared a few times. This chain joins TRBV9 and TRBJ2-1; TRBD2 matches 8 bases. The CDR3 loop spans 17 amino acids. V shed 3 bases and J 4 bases; nucleotides not matched to a gene: 12. The germline V gene has CDR1 SGDLS and CDR2 YYNGEE. The chain's CDR3 is CASSGVAGGLRYNEQFF. DNA of the CDR3: TGTGCCAGCAGCGGGGTGGCGGGGGGACTACGATACAATGAGCAGTTCTTC. Full variable domain (outside the CDR3, taken from reference TRBV9 and TRBJ2-1): DSGVTQTPKHLITATGQRVTLRCSPRSGDLSVYWYQQSLDQGLQFLIQYYNGEERAKGNILERFSAQQFPDLHSELNLSSLELGDSALYFCASSGVAGGLRYNEQFFGPGTRLTVL.

This clonotype was detected only a few times. The V call is TRBV7-2, the J call TRBJ2-5; a possible D gene is TRBD1 (5 bases). CDR1 is SGHTA, CDR2 FQGNSA, per germline. CDR3 length: 14 amino acids. V was trimmed by 0 bases and J by 5 bases, leaving 10 bases between them. Here the CDR3 reads CASSLAAGMETQYF. CDR3 nucleotides: TGTGCCAGCAGCTTAGCGGCAGGGATGGAGACCCAGTACTTC.

Only one count was recorded for this clonotype. The V gene is TRBV11-2, the J gene TRBJ1-6, with D unresolved. Trimming took 0 bases from V and 11 from J, leaving 17 bases between them. The CDR3 runs 16 residues. CDR1 is SGHAT and CDR2 is FQNNGV in the germline V gene. The CDR3 sequence is CASSLDLTGFGAPLHF. Here the CDR3 DNA reads TGTGCCAGCAGCTTAGATCTTACGGGTTTCGGGGCACCCCTCCACTTT. Drawing the rest from reference TRBV11-2 and TRBJ1-6, the complete variable domain is EAGVAQSPRYKIIEKRQSVAFWCNPISGHATLYWYQQILGQGPKLLIQFQNNGVVDDSQLPKDRFSAERLKGVDSTLKIQPAKLEDSAVYLCASSLDLTGFGAPLHFGNGTRLTVT.

The chain joins TRBV18 to TRBJ2-1; TRBD2 matches at 9 bases. Looked up from germline, CDR1 is KGHSH and CDR2 is LQKENI. The CDR3 length is 16 residues. J gave up 3 bases and V 3 bases, and 6 bases lay outside the gene matches. The CDR3 reads CASSPASGAFYNEQFF. The CDR3 DNA sequence: TGTGCCAGCTCACCGGCTAGCGGGGCCTTCTACAATGAGCAGTTCTTC.

This clonotype has just one count. The V gene is TRBV5-1, the J gene TRBJ1-2; no clear D gene. This CDR3 is 15 amino acids long. Deletions cut 3 bases from V and 3 bases from J, with 15 bases between. CDR1 SGHRS and CDR2 YFSETQ come from the germline V gene. The CDR3 reads CASSSSDRDYYGYTF. The CDR3 region has the DNA TGCGCCAGCAGCTCGTCGGACCGGGATTACTATGGCTACACCTTC.

The genes are TRBV7-9 and TRBJ1-4; a possible D gene is TRBD1 (6 bases). Germline loops: CDR1 SEHNR, CDR2 FQNEAQ (reference sequence). V gave up 6 bases and J gave up 10 bases, with 9 bases separating them. The CDR3 covers 11 residues. The CDR3 DNA sequence: TGTGCCAGCAGTAAGGACAGAAAACTGTTTTTT. This gives the protein CASSKDRKLFF.